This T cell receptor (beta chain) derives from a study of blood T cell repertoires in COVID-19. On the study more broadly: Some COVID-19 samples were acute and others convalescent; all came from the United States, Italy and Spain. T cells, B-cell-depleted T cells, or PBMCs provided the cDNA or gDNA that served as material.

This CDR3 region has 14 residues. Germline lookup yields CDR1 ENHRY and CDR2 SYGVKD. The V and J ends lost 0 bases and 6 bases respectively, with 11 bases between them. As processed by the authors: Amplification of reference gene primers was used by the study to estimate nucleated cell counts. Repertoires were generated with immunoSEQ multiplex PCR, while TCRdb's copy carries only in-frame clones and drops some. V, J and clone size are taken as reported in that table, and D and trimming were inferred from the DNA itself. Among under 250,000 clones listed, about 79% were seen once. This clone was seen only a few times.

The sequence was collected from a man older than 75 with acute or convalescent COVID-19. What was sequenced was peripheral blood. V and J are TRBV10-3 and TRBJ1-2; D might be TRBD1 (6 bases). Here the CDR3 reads CAISESGQPNGYTF. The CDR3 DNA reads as TGTGCCATCAGTGAGTCTGGACAGCCAAATGGCTACACCTTC.